This is a list of T cell receptor beta chains from one sample in a study of identical twins. MiXCR, run by TCRdb on the 5' RACE reads, gives a single entry per CDR3 protein. The sample has some 790,000 distinct CDR3 sequences, about 20% seen once; the top ten hold around 13%. These same data were also listed under a study on T cells expressing NK-cell markers.

Sequenced sample: PBMCs. These receptors all stem from a woman aged 18-29 years in good health. The conserved cysteine and the conserved F or W are not part of the CDR3 here.

CDR3 protein,CDR3 length,J gene,V gene
ASSQGLALNEQF,12,TRBJ2-1,TRBV12-3/TRBV12-4
ASKSTGTQETQY,12,TRBJ2-5,TRBV11-2
ASTERQGMNTEAF,13,TRBJ1-1,TRBV6-1
ASSFRAGTADTQY,13,TRBJ2-3,TRBV12-3/TRBV12-4
ASSKDSFLTPLH,12,TRBJ1-6,TRBV6-1
ASSLKSRQHEQY,12,TRBJ2-7,TRBV5-1
SVDKGLGETQY,11,TRBJ2-5,TRBV29-1
SVEGQGFGYT,10,TRBJ1-2,TRBV29-1
ASSAQKIGTTNTGELF,16,TRBJ2-2,TRBV7-6
ASSHSGVSPDTQY,13,TRBJ2-3,TRBV7-8